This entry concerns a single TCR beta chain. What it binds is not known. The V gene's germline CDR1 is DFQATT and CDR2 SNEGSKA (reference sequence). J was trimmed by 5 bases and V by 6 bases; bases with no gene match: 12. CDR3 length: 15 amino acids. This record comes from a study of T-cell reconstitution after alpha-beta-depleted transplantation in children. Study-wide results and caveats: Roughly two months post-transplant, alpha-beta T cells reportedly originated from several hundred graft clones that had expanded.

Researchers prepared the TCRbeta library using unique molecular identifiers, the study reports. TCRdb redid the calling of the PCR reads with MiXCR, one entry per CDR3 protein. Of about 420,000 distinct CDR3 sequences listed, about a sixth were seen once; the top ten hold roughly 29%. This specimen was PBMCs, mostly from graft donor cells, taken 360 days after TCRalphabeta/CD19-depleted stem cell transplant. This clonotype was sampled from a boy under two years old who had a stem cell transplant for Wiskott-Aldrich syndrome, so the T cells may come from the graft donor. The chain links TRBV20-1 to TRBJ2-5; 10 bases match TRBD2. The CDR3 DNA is TGCAGTGCGCACTCAAGCGGGAGGGCCGTGGAGACCCAGTACTTC. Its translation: CSAHSSGRAVETQYF.